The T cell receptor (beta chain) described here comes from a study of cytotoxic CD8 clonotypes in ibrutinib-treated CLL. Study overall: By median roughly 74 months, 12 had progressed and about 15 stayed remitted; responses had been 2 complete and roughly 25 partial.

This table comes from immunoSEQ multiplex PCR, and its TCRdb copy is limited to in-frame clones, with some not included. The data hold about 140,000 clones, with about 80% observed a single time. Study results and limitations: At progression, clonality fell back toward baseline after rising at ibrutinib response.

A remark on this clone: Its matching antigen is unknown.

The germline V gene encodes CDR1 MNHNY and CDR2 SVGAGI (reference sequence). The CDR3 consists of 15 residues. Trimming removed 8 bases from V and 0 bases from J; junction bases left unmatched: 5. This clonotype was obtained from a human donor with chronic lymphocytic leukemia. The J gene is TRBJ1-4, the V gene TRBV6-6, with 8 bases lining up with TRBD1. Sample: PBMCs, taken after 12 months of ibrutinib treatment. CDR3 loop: CASSDRDATNEKLFF. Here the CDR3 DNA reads TGTGCCAGCTCGGACAGGGATGCAACTAATGAAAAACTGTTTTTT.